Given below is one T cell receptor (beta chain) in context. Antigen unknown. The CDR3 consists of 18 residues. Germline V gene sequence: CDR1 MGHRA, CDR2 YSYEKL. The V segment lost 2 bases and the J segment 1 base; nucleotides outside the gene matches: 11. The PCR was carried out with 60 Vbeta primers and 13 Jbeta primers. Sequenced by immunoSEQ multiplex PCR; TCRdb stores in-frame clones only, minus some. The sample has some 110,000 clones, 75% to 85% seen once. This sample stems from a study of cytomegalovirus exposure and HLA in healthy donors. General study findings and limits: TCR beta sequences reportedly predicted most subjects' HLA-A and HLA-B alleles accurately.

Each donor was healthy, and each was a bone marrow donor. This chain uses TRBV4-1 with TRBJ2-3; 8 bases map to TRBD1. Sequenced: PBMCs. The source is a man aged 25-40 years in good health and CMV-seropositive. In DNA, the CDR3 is TGCGCCAGCAGCCAACGACCCTTCCGGACAGGGCGCACAGATACGCAGTATTTT. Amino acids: CASSQRPFRTGRTDTQYF.